Listed here are 26 T cell receptor beta chains from one sample, sequenced in a study of T cells after yellow fever vaccination. TCRdb redid the calling of the 5' RACE reads with MiXCR, one entry per CDR3 protein. Counted here are some 150,000 distinct CDR3 sequences, 5% to 8% occurring once; the ten biggest clones make up approximately 0.61%. The sequencing here drew on CD4+ T cells sorted from PBMCs, taken 10 days after the yellow fever booster vaccination. The receptors come from a man aged 30 to 45 who received the YFV17D yellow fever vaccine.

This clonotype was seen ten or more times. V is TRBV19 and J is TRBJ2-3; D uncertain. The germline gives CDR1 LNHDA, CDR2 SQIVND (reference sequence). This CDR3 comprises 13 residues. The V end was cut by 3 bases, the J end by 0 bases, with 4 bases between. The CDR3 coding sequence is TGTGCCAGTAGTATTGGTAGCACAGATACGCAGTATTTT. Its translation: CASSIGSTDTQYF.

This clonotype was found many times. The chain joins TRBV29-1 to TRBJ2-5, with D perhaps assigned TRBD1 or TRBD2 (5 bases each). V was pared by 5 bases and J by 9 bases, with 13 bases between. CDR3 length: 11 amino acids. Germline assignment: CDR1 SQVTM and CDR2 ANQGSEA. This CDR3 is CSVSPQGPQYF. The CDR3 nucleotides are TGCAGCGTTTCCCCCCAGGGACCCCAGTACTTC.

This clonotype was counted between two and nine times. This chain connects TRBV20-1 to TRBJ2-1, with 13 bases that match TRBD2. The CDR3 is 15 residues long. Germline-derived CDR1 and CDR2 are DFQATT and SNEGSKA (reference sequence). Unmatched junction bases numbered 7, after V lost 6 bases and J lost 5 bases. As DNA, the CDR3 is TGCAGTGCAAAACCGGGACTAGCGGGGCACAATGAGCAGTTCTTC. This translates into CSAKPGLAGHNEQFF.

This clonotype was seen many times. The chain combines TRBV15 with TRBJ2-3; 12 bases map to TRBD2. V lost 0 bases, J lost 5 bases, and 9 bases stayed unmatched. The CDR3 loop spans 18 amino acids. Germline-derived CDR1 and CDR2 are LNHNV and YYDKDF (reference sequence). CDR3 amino acids: CATSREASGRAGLDTQYF. The CDR3 nucleotides are TGTGCCACCAGCAGAGAAGCTAGCGGGAGGGCCGGGCTAGATACGCAGTATTTT. Full variable domain (rest looked up from reference TRBV15 and TRBJ2-3): DAMVIQNPRYQVTQFGKPVTLSCSQTLNHNVMYWYQQKSSQAPKLLFHYYDKDFNNEADTPDNFQSRRPNTSFCFLDIRSPGLGDTAMYLCATSREASGRAGLDTQYFGPGTRLTVL.

Many counts were recorded for this clonotype. This chain uses TRBV20-1 with TRBJ2-1; maybe TRBD2 (6 bases). This CDR3 has 17 amino acids. Trimming stripped 0 bases from V and 0 bases from J, with 15 bases between. Germline CDR1 is DFQATT and CDR2 is SNEGSKA (reference sequence). The CDR3 here is CSARDPPSASSYNEQFF. CDR3 DNA: TGCAGTGCTAGAGATCCCCCTAGCGCGTCCTCCTACAATGAGCAGTTCTTC.

The gene calls are TRBV6-2 or TRBV6-3 and TRBJ2-2; 8 bases fit TRBD2. This CDR3 is built from 22 residues. J was trimmed by 4 bases and V by 2 bases; bases with no gene match: 24. Germline assignment: CDR1 MNHEY and CDR2 SVGEGT. DNA for the CDR3: TGTGCCAGCAGTTACCGGGGGGGAGGGACCCCTCAATTAACGCGAGGCACCGGGGAGCTGTTTTTT. Translating gives CASSYRGGGTPQLTRGTGELFF.

Many counts were recorded for this clonotype. The V gene is TRBV5-1, the J gene TRBJ2-7; tentatively, D is TRBD1 (6 bases). Germline CDR1 and CDR2: SGHRS and YFSETQ. This CDR3 contains 15 residues. V was pared by 4 bases and J by 5 bases, with 19 bases between. This CDR3 is CASSPARLQGHEQYF. In nucleotides, the CDR3 is TGCGCCAGCAGCCCCGCACGCTTACAGGGCCACGAGCAGTACTTC.

The sample holds many counts of this clonotype. The rearrangement uses TRBV28 and TRBJ2-2; tentative D call: TRBD2 (5 bases). This CDR3 is 13 amino acids long. The germline gives CDR1 MDHEN, CDR2 SYDVKM. V lost 3 bases, J lost 7 bases, and 9 bases lay in between. CDR3 coding DNA: TGTGCCAGCAGTTTTGCTAGCCTCGGGGAGCTGTTTTTT. This sequence encodes CASSFASLGELFF.

This clonotype was found many times. V usage is TRBV20-1 and J usage is TRBJ2-2; 7 bases are shared with TRBD2. The CDR3 length is 16 residues. Germline V gene sequence: CDR1 DFQATT, CDR2 SNEGSKA (reference sequence). Trimming removed 2 bases from V and 0 bases from J; junction bases left unmatched: 6. CDR3 region: CSARKLAATNTGELFF. The CDR3 nucleotides are TGCAGTGCTAGAAAGCTAGCGGCGACGAACACCGGGGAGCTGTTTTTT.

This clonotype was counted ten times or more. The CDR3, as DNA: TGTGCCATCACTTTGGGGCAGGGGGCCTCAGATACGCAGTATTTT. This encodes CAITLGQGASDTQYF. V usage is TRBV10-3 and J usage is TRBJ2-3; 8 bases match TRBD1. V trimming: 7 bases; J trimming: 4 bases; junction bases outside the gene matches: 10. Germline V gene data show CDR1 as ENHRY and CDR2 as SYGVKD. This CDR3 comprises 15 residues.

This clonotype has a count of ten or more. V is TRBV19 and J is TRBJ2-7, with D possibly being TRBD1 (6 bases). Trimming left V 4 bases short and J 3 bases short, with 13 bases between. Germline V lookup: CDR1 LNHDA, CDR2 SQIVND (reference sequence). The CDR3 has 14 amino acids. The CDR3 DNA reads as TGTGCCAGTAGTAGAGGGGACAAACACTACGAGCAGTACTTC. This encodes CASSRGDKHYEQYF. The whole variable domain, remainder taken from reference TRBV19 and TRBJ2-7, is DGGITQSPKYLFRKEGQNVTLSCEQNLNHDAMYWYRQDPGQGLRLIYYSQIVNDFQKGDIAEGYSVSREKKESFPLTVTSAQKNPTAFYLCASSRGDKHYEQYFGPGTRLTVT.

This clonotype was detected ten times or more. V and J are TRBV5-1 and TRBJ2-1, with D possibly matching TRBD2 (5 bases). The germline CDR1 and CDR2 sequences are SGHRS and YFSETQ. The V and J ends lost 1 base and 6 bases respectively, with 14 bases between them. CDR3 length: 15 residues. CDR3 sequence (DNA): TGCGCCAGCAGCTTGATGGCAAGCGGACCCAATGAGCAGTTCTTC. As protein: CASSLMASGPNEQFF.

This clonotype was found many times. The gene calls are TRBV5-1 and TRBJ2-1; no clear D. The CDR3 covers 15 residues. Germline V gene lookup returns CDR1 SGHRS and CDR2 YFSETQ. Trimming cost V 0 bases and J 6 bases, with 13 bases left between them. The CDR3 sequence: CASSLDVVQSNEQFF. CDR3 in DNA: TGCGCCAGCAGCTTGGACGTCGTACAGAGCAATGAGCAGTTCTTC.

This clonotype was detected a few times. This chain joins TRBV5-1 and TRBJ1-1, with TRBD1 matching 9 bases. Germline loops: CDR1 SGHRS, CDR2 YFSETQ. Trimming cost V 4 bases and J 6 bases; bases outside gene matches: 7. This CDR3 is 14 amino acids long. Written as DNA, the CDR3 is TGCGCCAGCAGCGGGGGACAGGGTGTATCTGAAGCTTTCTTT. Encoded protein: CASSGGQGVSEAFF. The variable domain in full, completed from reference TRBV5-1 and TRBJ1-1, reads KAGVTQTPRYLIKTRGQQVTLSCSPISGHRSVSWYQQTPGQGLQFLFEYFSETQRNKGNFPGRFSGRQFSNSRSEMNVSTLELGDSALYLCASSGGQGVSEAFFGQGTRLTVV.

For this clonotype: With a much larger clone just one base away, this may be a read error. Because the CDR3 is missing its conserved closing phenylalanine or tryptophan, this is likely a read error. The chain employs TRBV3-1 and TRBJ2-3; unclear D gene. In germline, CDR1 is LGHDT, CDR2 YNNKEL (reference sequence). Between the trimmed V and J ends, which lost 1 base and 2 bases, there was a span of 16 bases. This CDR3 comprises 17 residues. The CDR3 DNA reads TGTGCCAGCAGCCAAGCCCTCCGGCGGACCTTCACAGATACGCAGTATTAT. It is translated as CASSQALRRTFTDTQYY.

This clonotype appeared many times. The V call is TRBV15, the J call TRBJ2-3; D not certain. The germline CDR1 and CDR2 sequences are LNHNV and YYDKDF (reference sequence). The germline V and J ends were trimmed by 1 base and 1 base, with 9 bases remaining between them. The CDR3 loop spans 15 amino acids. In DNA form, the CDR3 reads TGTGCCACCAGCAGAGTGCCTACTGGCACAGATACGCAGTATTTT. Translation: CATSRVPTGTDTQYF.

This clonotype was recorded many times. The CDR3 region has the DNA TGTGCCAGCAGCTTACAGGGGGCGGGGGAGACCCAGTACTTC. As protein: CASSLQGAGETQYF. The J gene is TRBJ2-5, the V gene TRBV7-2, with 8 bases that match TRBD1. The CDR3 extends over 14 amino acids. Losses at the gene ends were 2 bases for V and 5 bases for J; bases not matched to a gene: 4. Germline V CDR1 and CDR2: SGHTA, FQGNSA. Based on the CDR3 plus reference TRBV7-2 and TRBJ2-5, the full variable domain is GAGVSQSPSNKVTEKGKDVELRCDPISGHTALYWYRQSLGQGLEFLIYFQGNSAPDKSGLPSDRFSAERTGGSVSTLTIQRTQQEDSAVYLCASSLQGAGETQYFGPGTRLLVL.

This sequence joins TRBV27 and TRBJ2-7; 8 bases are a match to TRBD1. Germline-derived CDR1 and CDR2 are MNHEY and SMNVEV (reference sequence). V trimming: 2 bases; J trimming: 2 bases; junction bases outside the gene matches: 5. The CDR3 consists of 15 residues. CDR3 coding DNA: TGTGCCAGCAGTTTAATGTGGACAGGGCCCTACGAGCAGTACTTC. It is translated as CASSLMWTGPYEQYF.

This clonotype came up a few times. J is TRBJ2-1 and V is TRBV28, with 13 bases matching TRBD2. This CDR3 comprises 15 residues. CDR1 is MDHEN and CDR2 is SYDVKM in the germline V gene. J was trimmed by 5 bases and V by 5 bases; bases with no gene match: 3. CDR3 sequence: CASSLGTSGNNEQFF. In nucleotides, the CDR3 is TGTGCCAGCAGTCTCGGGACTAGCGGGAACAATGAGCAGTTCTTC.

This clonotype was seen ten or more times. The CDR3 region is CASRGGTLVGNEQFF. DNA for the CDR3: TGTGCCAGCAGGGGGGGGACGTTAGTGGGCAATGAGCAGTTCTTC. V gene TRBV6-1 combines with J gene TRBJ2-1, with 7 bases identical to TRBD2. Per the germline V gene, CDR1 is MNHNS and CDR2 is SASEGT. V trimming: 6 bases; J trimming: 6 bases; junction bases outside the gene matches: 11. The CDR3 sequence is 15 residues long.

This clonotype was recorded at least ten times. This CDR3 is CASSLDQGYEQFF. CDR3 DNA sequence: TGTGCCAGCAGCTTAGACCAGGGGTATGAGCAGTTCTTC. V is TRBV7-9 and J is TRBJ2-1; maybe TRBD1 (6 bases). The CDR3 has 13 amino acids. CDR1 is SEHNR, CDR2 FQNEAQ, per germline (reference sequence). Trimming cost V 1 base and J 8 bases, with 9 bases left between them.

The chain employs TRBV5-5 and TRBJ1-5; 8 bases map to TRBD1. Losses at the gene ends were 4 bases for V and 3 bases for J; bases not matched to a gene: 6. The CDR3 is 15 amino acids. Germline lookup yields CDR1 SGHKS and CDR2 YYEKEE (reference sequence). CDR3: CASSGGQGVNQPQHF. The CDR3 region has the DNA TGTGCCAGCAGCGGAGGACAGGGCGTCAATCAGCCCCAGCATTTT.

The table lists this clonotype with many counts. This chain links TRBV7-2 with TRBJ2-7, with D possibly matching TRBD1 (5 bases). Germline V gene sequence: CDR1 SGHTA, CDR2 FQGNSA. Trimming stripped 4 bases from V and 5 bases from J, with 12 bases between. This CDR3 is built from 13 residues. The CDR3 region has the DNA TGTGCCAGCAGCTCCAGGGTTCCCAACGAGCAGTACTTC. It codes for CASSSRVPNEQYF.

Many counts were recorded for this clonotype. As DNA, the CDR3 is TGTGCCAGCTCACCCCAGGGGAGTCAGGGGGAGCAGTACTTC. Translating it yields CASSPQGSQGEQYF. The genes are TRBV18 and TRBJ2-7; possibly TRBD1 for D (6 bases). The V gene's germline CDR1 is KGHSH and CDR2 LQKENI. V dropped 3 bases and J dropped 7 bases, with 16 bases sitting between them. The CDR3 totals 14 residues.

To note about this clonotype: A much larger clone differs by one base, so this may be a read error. The chain uses TRBV7-2 and TRBJ1-1, with unresolved D. CDR1 and CDR2 (germline): SGHTA, FQGNSA. There are 16 residues in the CDR3. CDR3 region: CASNLASSQAGTEAFF. CDR3 DNA sequence: TGTGCCAGCAACTTAGCTTCCTCCCAGGCGGGCACTGAAGCTTTCTTT.

This clonotype was counted at least ten times. J is TRBJ2-1 and V is TRBV29-1; 7 bases match TRBD2. J gave up 3 bases and V 6 bases, and 5 bases lay outside the gene matches. This CDR3 has 13 residues. CDR1 and CDR2 (germline): SQVTM, ANQGSEA. The CDR3 protein is CSVVAGNYNEQFF. The CDR3 nucleotides read TGCAGCGTCGTAGCGGGTAACTACAATGAGCAGTTCTTC.